The next 30 T cell receptor beta chains were all read from a single sample in a study of CXCR3-negative and CXCR3-positive naive CD8 T cells. Carrying UMI labels, the TRB cDNA libraries were prepared through 5' RACE. TCRdb re-called the 5' RACE reads and catalogs CDR3 proteins one per entry, DNA excluded. In all, the sample yields roughly 40,000 distinct CDR3 sequences. The specimen sequenced was memory CD8+ T cells from blood. Receptors originate from a human donor in good health. Some clones in this sample may be carry-over from other donors' samples.

V gene TRBV7-6 combines with J gene TRBJ2-7; the D call of TRBD1 rests on TCRdb alone, since no DNA is present to check it. The CDR3 is 14 residues long. Germline CDR1 and CDR2: SGHVS and FNYEAQ. CDR3: CASSPGQPPYEQYF.

V is TRBV6-5 and J is TRBJ2-3; the D gene TCRdb calls, TRBD2, cannot be checked with no DNA. The germline gives CDR1 MNHEY, CDR2 SVGAGI. The CDR3 spans 14 residues. This chain's CDR3 is CASSPGTFTDTQYF.

The V and J genes are TRBV28 and TRBJ2-7; TCRdb picks TRBD1, but there is no DNA to check that call. Germline CDR1 and CDR2: MDHEN and SYDVKM. This CDR3 comprises 15 residues. CDR3 sequence reads: CASSLSGTSFYEQYF.

The gene calls are TRBV20-1 and TRBJ2-1; the TRBD2 assignment by TCRdb is unverifiable without DNA. Germline CDR1 is DFQATT and CDR2 is SNEGSKA (reference sequence). The CDR3 totals 18 residues. The CDR3 loop reads CSALPPLLAGVAYNEQFF.

This rearrangement joins TRBV7-6 to TRBJ2-1. The CDR3 runs to 14 residues. Germline loops: CDR1 SGHVS, CDR2 FNYEAQ. The CDR3 loop is CASSLGSVYNEQFF.

The chain employs TRBV6-5 and TRBJ2-7; the D call from TCRdb, TRBD1, cannot be confirmed without DNA. The CDR3 contains 12 residues. Germline values: CDR1 MNHEY, CDR2 SVGAGI. The CDR3 region is CASSWGDYEQYF.

The J gene is TRBJ2-3, the V gene TRBV9; the TCRdb call, TRBD1, lacks DNA for checking. This CDR3 is built from 12 residues. The germline V gene encodes CDR1 SGDLS and CDR2 YYNGEE. This CDR3 is CASSGGGGTQYF.

The chain couples TRBV6-2 or TRBV6-3 to TRBJ2-7. Germline-derived CDR1 and CDR2 are MNHEY and SVGEGT. CDR3 length equals 13 residues. CDR3 sequence reads: CASSQIYSYEQYF.

The V and J genes are TRBV3-1 and TRBJ2-3; absent DNA, TCRdb's TRBD2 call cannot be checked. From germline, CDR1 is LGHDT and CDR2 YNNKEL (reference sequence). The CDR3 contains 18 residues. The CDR3 sequence: CASSQEGGLADGTDTQYF.

The CDR3 spells CASSQDVLGLQETQYF. V is TRBV14 and J is TRBJ2-5; as DNA is missing, the TRBD2 call by TCRdb cannot be tested. CDR1 and CDR2 from the germline V gene are SGHDN and FVKESK. CDR3 size: 16 residues.

This sequence joins TRBV9 and TRBJ2-1; the D call from TCRdb, TRBD1, cannot be confirmed without DNA. Germline V gene data show CDR1 as SGDLS and CDR2 as YYNGEE. The CDR3 has 15 residues. Here the CDR3 reads CASSSDRTPYNEQFF.

The J gene is TRBJ2-3, the V gene TRBV29-1. Germline V gene lookup returns CDR1 SQVTM and CDR2 ANQGSEA. The CDR3 length is 12 residues. This chain's CDR3 is CSVTGTTDTQYF.

This rearrangement joins TRBV7-3 to TRBJ2-7; TCRdb's D call, TRBD1, is unchecked because there is no DNA. The CDR3 runs 15 residues. CDR1 and CDR2 from the germline V gene are SGHTA and FQGTGA. The CDR3: CASSLEGILNYEQYF. Based on the CDR3 plus reference TRBV7-3 and TRBJ2-7, the full variable domain is GAGVSQTPSNKVTEKGKYVELRCDPISGHTALYWYRQSLGQGPEFLIYFQGTGAADDSGLPNDRFFAVRPEGSVSTLKIQRTERGDSAVYLCASSLEGILNYEQYFGPGTRLTVT.

V is TRBV7-9 and J is TRBJ1-4. The CDR3 sequence is 12 residues long. Germline CDR1 SEHNR, CDR2 FQNEAQ (reference sequence). CDR3 sequence: CASTRPNEKLFF.

The chain joins TRBV4-2 to TRBJ1-6. Looked up from germline, CDR1 is LGHNA and CDR2 is YNFKEQ. The CDR3 is 16 amino acids. The CDR3 region is CASSQDSDKINSPLHF.

CDR3 sequence reads: CSARGSGAIPEQYF. The chain joins TRBV20-1 to TRBJ2-7; TCRdb designates TRBD1, a call that cannot be tested without DNA. The CDR3 is 14 residues long. CDR1 and CDR2 (germline): DFQATT, SNEGSKA (reference sequence).

This chain uses TRBV14 with TRBJ2-5; the TCRdb D gene call, TRBD1, has no DNA to confirm it. Germline V gives CDR1 SGHDN, CDR2 FVKESK. The CDR3 extends over 13 amino acids. The chain's CDR3 is CASSQPGQETQYF.

The rearrangement links TRBV29-1 to TRBJ2-1; TCRdb designates TRBD1, a call that cannot be tested without DNA. The CDR3 consists of 18 residues. Germline-derived CDR1 and CDR2 are SQVTM and ANQGSEA. This CDR3 is CSVGGVDRSSGPNNEQFF.

The rearrangement uses TRBV7-7 and TRBJ2-7; lacking DNA, the TRBD1 call made by TCRdb goes unchecked. CDR3 length equals 17 residues. The germline V gene encodes CDR1 SSHAT and CDR2 FNYEAQ (reference sequence). CDR3 sequence: CASSPFSGTGQGDEQYF.

The V gene is TRBV7-7, the J gene TRBJ2-7; TCRdb calls TRBD2, which cannot be checked without DNA. The CDR3 extends over 15 amino acids. CDR1 and CDR2 (germline): SSHAT, FNYEAQ (reference sequence). The CDR3 loop is CASSLTAGGSYEQYF.

V gene TRBV6-5 combines with J gene TRBJ1-6; as DNA is missing, the TRBD1 call by TCRdb cannot be tested. This CDR3 region has 14 residues. Germline V gene lookup returns CDR1 MNHEY and CDR2 SVGAGI. CDR3 in amino acids: CASSSTGAYSPLHF.

The chain is built from TRBV28 and TRBJ2-3; the D call of TRBD1 rests on TCRdb alone, since no DNA is present to check it. CDR3 length equals 14 residues. Germline V lookup: CDR1 MDHEN, CDR2 SYDVKM. The CDR3 reads CASSFVAGTDTQYF.

The chain links TRBV20-1 to TRBJ2-3; TCRdb proposes TRBD2, but this gene call is untestable without DNA. The length of the CDR3 is 16 residues. The germline CDR1 and CDR2 sequences are DFQATT and SNEGSKA (reference sequence). The CDR3 loop is CSAKKTLAGDTDTKYF.

This rearrangement joins TRBV2 to TRBJ2-3; TCRdb calls TRBD2, which cannot be checked without DNA. The CDR3 consists of 15 residues. Per the germline V gene, CDR1 is SNHLY and CDR2 is FYNNEI. CDR3 in amino acids: CASSNTGGGTDTQYF.

J is TRBJ1-1 and V is TRBV7-9; TCRdb indicates TRBD1, and absent DNA this call remains unverified. Germline V lookup: CDR1 SEHNR, CDR2 FQNEAQ (reference sequence). The CDR3 runs to 14 residues. CDR3 region: CASSPRDTNTEAFF.

V usage is TRBV6-6 and J usage is TRBJ2-1; TCRdb's D call, TRBD2, is unchecked because there is no DNA. The CDR3 covers 14 residues. The germline gives CDR1 MNHNY, CDR2 SVGAGI (reference sequence). The CDR3 loop is CASSGLAGEGEQFF.

The CDR3 sequence is CASSDSTEGNTQYF. The chain combines TRBV6-4 with TRBJ2-3; TCRdb returns TRBD1, unconfirmable since there is no DNA. This CDR3 has 14 residues. Looked up from germline, CDR1 is MRHNA and CDR2 is SNTAGT.

The chain links TRBV28 to TRBJ2-3; absent DNA, TCRdb's TRBD2 call cannot be checked. The CDR3 is made up of 15 amino acids. Germline V CDR1 and CDR2: MDHEN, SYDVKM. The CDR3 spells CASSSLAGIRYTQYF.

The chain uses TRBV29-1 and TRBJ1-2; TCRdb reports TRBD1, a call that lacks DNA to check it against. Per the germline V gene, CDR1 is SQVTM and CDR2 is ANQGSEA. This CDR3 has 13 amino acids. The CDR3 reads CSVEGRGQNGYTF.

The chain is built from TRBV29-1 and TRBJ2-5. The germline V gene has CDR1 SQVTM and CDR2 ANQGSEA. The CDR3 is 11 amino acids. CDR3 in amino acids: CSVEGAETQYF.